This note documents a single T cell receptor beta chain sequence. The data were taken from a study of blood T cell repertoires in COVID-19. Across the whole study: The cDNA or gDNA used as material had been derived from T cells, B-cell-depleted T cells, or PBMCs.

This CDR3 is built from 17 residues. The V segment lost 4 bases and the J segment 2 bases; nucleotides outside the gene matches: 11. CDR1 and CDR2 (germline): SNHLY, FYNNEI. The protocol was immunoSEQ multiplex PCR, while the TCRdb copy is restricted to in-frame clones and leaves out a portion. The sample has approximately 88,000 clones; roughly 87% are singletons. The TCR comes from a male donor with acute or convalescent COVID-19. The rearrangement links TRBV2 to TRBJ2-7; 10 positions match TRBD2. The specimen sequenced was peripheral blood. This chain's CDR3 is CASSGKRTSGGTYEQYF. Written as DNA, the CDR3 is TGTGCCAGCAGTGGAAAAAGGACTAGCGGAGGGACCTACGAGCAGTACTTC. The complete variable domain, with remaining parts taken from reference TRBV2 and TRBJ2-7, reads EPEVTQTPSHQVTQMGQEVILRCVPISNHLYFYWYRQILGQKVEFLVSFYNNEISEKSEIFDDQFSVERPDGSNFTLKIRSTKLEDSAMYFCASSGKRTSGGTYEQYFGPGTRLTVT.